This T cell receptor beta chain was observed in a study of patients with pleural tuberculosis. The germline V gene has CDR1 MNHEY and CDR2 SMNVEV (reference sequence). The length of the CDR3 is 15 residues. Trimming stripped 7 bases from V and 4 bases from J, with 17 bases between. The sample holds many counts of this clonotype. One entry per CDR3 protein results from TCRdb running MiXCR on the reads. Here the sample spans under 30,000 distinct CDR3 sequences, about 20% being singletons. The sequenced material came from peripheral blood. The receptor was derived from a human donor with pleural tuberculosis. This chain connects TRBV27 to TRBJ2-1, with TRBD2 as a possible D gene (6 bases). DNA for the CDR3: TGTGCCAGCATGTGGCGGGATAACTCATACAATGAGCAGTTCTTC. It translates to CASMWRDNSYNEQFF.